Ten or more counts support the clone carrying this TCR beta chain. The antigen is undetermined. These data originate in a study of T cells in Graves' hyperthyroidism and ophthalmopathy. Whole-study findings and limits: Appearing also in blood were most of the thyroid clonotypes expanded above 0.001.

TCR beta CDR3 regions were amplified from RNA. When the TCR CDR3 underwent first-round RT-PCR, the HTBI primer set was used. TCRdb analysed the multiplex PCR reads with MiXCR anew, one entry per CDR3 protein. The sample holds hundreds of thousands of distinct CDR3 sequences; about 15% are singletons and the top ten take 14%. Approximately 10 ml of fresh peripheral blood supplied the PBMCs. Trimming removed 7 bases at V and 2 bases at J, with 20 bases between. Germline CDR1 and CDR2: MDHEN and SYDVKM. This CDR3 region has 16 residues. This TCR came from a woman aged 40 to 50 with Graves' hyperthyroidism. J is TRBJ1-2 and V is TRBV28, with no clear D. Sequences were obtained from blood. CDR3 in DNA: TGTGCCAGCATCCCGACCCCAGGACGGAACAACTATGGCTACACCTTC. Its translation is CASIPTPGRNNYGYTF.